Sequencing of this T cell receptor beta chain was carried out in a study of cytomegalovirus exposure and HLA in healthy donors. Study overall: Among about 179 million T cells, an earlier analysis found 95 million to 140 million unique TCR beta sequences.

This CDR3 is built from 15 residues. Looked up from germline, CDR1 is SEHNR and CDR2 is FQNEAQ (reference sequence). V was trimmed by 5 bases and J by 6 bases, leaving 16 bases between them. This clone occurred a few times. Its antigen remains unknown. The PCR made use of 60 Vbeta and 13 Jbeta primers. The assay was immunoSEQ multiplex PCR, and TCRdb's table has in-frame clones only and misses some. In the table there are approximately 120,000 clones, roughly 80% of which are singletons. Study outcomes and limitations: Later analysis found that TCR beta chains associated with HLA were more clonally expanded than other, equally common chains. The study put 150 to 200 TCR beta chains on its list as cytomegalovirus-associated. HLA restriction was apparent for most CMV-associated TCR beta chains in a later analysis.

This clonotype was obtained from a female donor in good health and CMV-seronegative. The rearrangement uses TRBV7-9 and TRBJ2-2; a weak D match, TRBD2 (6 bases). The sequencing input was PBMCs. The CDR3 sequence: CASSLALTRAGELFF. The DNA for the CDR3 is TGTGCCAGCAGCCTGGCCCTGACTAGGGCCGGGGAGCTGTTTTTT.